This T cell receptor beta chain stems from a study of shared clonotypes between healthy human individuals. Whole-study results and caveats: Some naive CD4 clonotypes, roughly 4.5%, turned up in common across several donors. It was expected that sequencing depth would affect clonotype sharing among donors.

The donor cohort consisted entirely of Caucasian adults residing in Nashville, Tennessee. The study separated CD4+ cells into CD45RA+ naive and CD45RA-negative memory subsets. Using immunoSEQ multiplex PCR, the repertoire was profiled, and TCRdb retains in-frame clones only, with some absent. This table holds 2 million to 3 million clones, more than 85% found once. Concerning this clone: Its antigen is unknown.

Sequenced: naive CD4+ T cells from PBMCs. As to subset: CD45RA+ positively selected. This clonotype originated in a man younger than 35 in good health. Some clones in this sample may be carry-over from other donors' samples.

CDR3 loop: CASSLARGDLTYGYTF. The DNA of the CDR3 is TGTGCCAGCAGCTTAGCGCGAGGGGATCTTACCTATGGCTACACCTTC. The gene calls are TRBV7-2 and TRBJ1-2; D perhaps matches TRBD1 (5 bases). With 0 bases removed from V and 4 bases from J, the gap between germline ends came to 15 bases. Germline V lookup: CDR1 SGHTA, CDR2 FQGNSA. CDR3 length: 16 residues. Full variable domain (rest looked up from reference TRBV7-2 and TRBJ1-2): GAGVSQSPSNKVTEKGKDVELRCDPISGHTALYWYRQSLGQGLEFLIYFQGNSAPDKSGLPSDRFSAERTGGSVSTLTIQRTQQEDSAVYLCASSLARGDLTYGYTFGSGTRLTVV.